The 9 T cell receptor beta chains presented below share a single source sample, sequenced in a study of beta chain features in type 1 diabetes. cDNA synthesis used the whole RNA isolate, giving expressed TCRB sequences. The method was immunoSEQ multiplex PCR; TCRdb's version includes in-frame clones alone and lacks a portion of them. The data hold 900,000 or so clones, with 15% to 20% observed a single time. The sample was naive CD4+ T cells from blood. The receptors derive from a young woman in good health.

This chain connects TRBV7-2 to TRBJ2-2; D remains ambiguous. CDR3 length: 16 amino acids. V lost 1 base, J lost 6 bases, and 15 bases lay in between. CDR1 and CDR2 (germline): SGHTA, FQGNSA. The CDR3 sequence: CASSLGAPWHAGELFF. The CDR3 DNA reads TGTGCCAGCAGCTTAGGGGCCCCGTGGCATGCCGGGGAGCTGTTTTTT.

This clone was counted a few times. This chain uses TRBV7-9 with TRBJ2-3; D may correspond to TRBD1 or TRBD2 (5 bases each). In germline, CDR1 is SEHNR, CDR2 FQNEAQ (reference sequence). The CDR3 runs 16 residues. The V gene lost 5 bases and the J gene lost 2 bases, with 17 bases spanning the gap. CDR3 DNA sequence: TGTGCCAGCAGCCCCCGTAATCCCGGGACCACAGATACGCAGTATTTT. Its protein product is CASSPRNPGTTDTQYF. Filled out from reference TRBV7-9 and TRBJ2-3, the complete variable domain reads DTGVSQNPRHKITKRGQNVTFRCDPISEHNRLYWYRQTLGQGPEFLTYFQNEAQLEKSRLLSDRFSAERPKGSFSTLEIQRTEQGDSAMYLCASSPRNPGTTDTQYFGPGTRLTVL.

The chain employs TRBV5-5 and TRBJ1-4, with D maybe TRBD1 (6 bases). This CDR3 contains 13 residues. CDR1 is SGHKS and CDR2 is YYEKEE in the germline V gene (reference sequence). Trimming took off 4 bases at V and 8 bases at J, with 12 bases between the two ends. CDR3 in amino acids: CASSGPRGEKLFF. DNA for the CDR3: TGTGCCAGCAGCGGTCCTAGGGGGGAAAAACTGTTTTTT.

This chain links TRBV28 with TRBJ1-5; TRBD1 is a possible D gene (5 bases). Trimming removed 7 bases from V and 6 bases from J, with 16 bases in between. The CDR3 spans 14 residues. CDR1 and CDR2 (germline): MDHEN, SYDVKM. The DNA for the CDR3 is TGTGCCAGCATTTCGGGGGGAGGGAGTCAGCCCCAGCATTTT. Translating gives CASISGGGSQPQHF.

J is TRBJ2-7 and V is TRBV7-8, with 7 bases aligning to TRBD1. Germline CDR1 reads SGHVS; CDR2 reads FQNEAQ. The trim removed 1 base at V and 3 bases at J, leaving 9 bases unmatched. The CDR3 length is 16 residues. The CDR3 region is CASSLGAGTVFYEQYF. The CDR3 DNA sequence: TGTGCCAGCAGCTTAGGGGCCGGGACAGTATTCTACGAGCAGTACTTC. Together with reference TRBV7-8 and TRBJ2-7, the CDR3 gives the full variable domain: GAGVSQSPRYKVAKRGQDVALRCDPISGHVSLFWYQQALGQGPEFLTYFQNEAQLDKSGLPSDRFFAERPEGSVSTLKIQRTQQEDSAVYLCASSLGAGTVFYEQYFGPGTRLTVT.

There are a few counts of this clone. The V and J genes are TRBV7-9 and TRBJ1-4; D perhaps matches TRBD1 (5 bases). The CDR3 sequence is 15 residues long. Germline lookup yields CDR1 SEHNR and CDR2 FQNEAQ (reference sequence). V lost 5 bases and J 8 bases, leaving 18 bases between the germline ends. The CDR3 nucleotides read TGTGCCAGCAGCCCGGGGGGACCGGGTGGCGAAAAACTGTTTTTT. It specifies CASSPGGPGGEKLFF.

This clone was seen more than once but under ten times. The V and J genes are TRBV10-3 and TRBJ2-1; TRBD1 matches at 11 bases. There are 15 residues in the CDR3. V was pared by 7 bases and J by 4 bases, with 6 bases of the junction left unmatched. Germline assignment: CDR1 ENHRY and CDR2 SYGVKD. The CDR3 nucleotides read TGTGCCATCACCCGGACAGGGGGCCTATACAATGAGCAGTTCTTC. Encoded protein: CAITRTGGLYNEQFF.

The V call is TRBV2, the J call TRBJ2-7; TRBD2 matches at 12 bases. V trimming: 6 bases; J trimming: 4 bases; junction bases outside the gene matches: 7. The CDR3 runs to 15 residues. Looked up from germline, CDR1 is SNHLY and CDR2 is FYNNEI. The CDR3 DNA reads TGTGCCAGCAGGCATAAGACTAGCGGGAGTTACGAGCAGTACTTC. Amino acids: CASRHKTSGSYEQYF.

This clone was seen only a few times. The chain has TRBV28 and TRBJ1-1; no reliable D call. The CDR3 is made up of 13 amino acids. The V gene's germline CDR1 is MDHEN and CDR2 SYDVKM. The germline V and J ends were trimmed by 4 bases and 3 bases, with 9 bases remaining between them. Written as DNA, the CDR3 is TGTGCCAGCAGTTCTATCGCAGACACTGAAGCTTTCTTT. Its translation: CASSSIADTEAFF.